This entry concerns a single T cell receptor (beta chain). Its antigen is currently unknown. This specimen comes from a study of T cells and copy number aberrations in small-cell lung cancer. Study results and limitations: Findings need validation given the study's small sample size. All specimens were formalin-fixed paraffin-embedded tissue, which is known to introduce sequencing artifacts. Adjacent lung showed higher T-cell richness and clonality than tumors; density difference nonsignificant.

Method: immunoSEQ multiplex PCR; TCRdb's copy keeps in-frame clones and lacks some. The sample shows several thousand clones, around four fifths of them seen only once. All donors were smokers or heavy second-hand smokers. This CDR3 is built from 15 residues. Germline V gives CDR1 SQVTM, CDR2 ANQGSEA. With V trimmed by 7 bases and J by 3 bases, 10 bases remained unmatched. The J gene is TRBJ1-1, the V gene TRBV29-1; TRBD1 agrees at 11 bases. The sample consisted of normal tissue next to the tumor. The sequence came from a woman between 50 and 59 years old with small cell lung cancer. The CDR3 DNA sequence: TGCAGCGCCCGCGGGGACAGGGGGGCTCACACTGAAGCTTTCTTT. This translates into CSARGDRGAHTEAFF.